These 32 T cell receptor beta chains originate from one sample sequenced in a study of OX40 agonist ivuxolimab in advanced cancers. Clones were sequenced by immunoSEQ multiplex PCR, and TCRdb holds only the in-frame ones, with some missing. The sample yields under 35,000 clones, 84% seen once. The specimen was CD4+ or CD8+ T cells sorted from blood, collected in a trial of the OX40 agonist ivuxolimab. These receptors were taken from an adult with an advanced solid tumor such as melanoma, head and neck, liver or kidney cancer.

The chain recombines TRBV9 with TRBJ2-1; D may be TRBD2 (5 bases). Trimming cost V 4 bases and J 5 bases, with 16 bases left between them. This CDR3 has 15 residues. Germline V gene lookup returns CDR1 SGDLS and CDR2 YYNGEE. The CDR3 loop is CASSLRAGTDNEQFF. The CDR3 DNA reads TGTGCCAGCAGCCTTCGGGCGGGTACGGACAATGAGCAGTTCTTC.

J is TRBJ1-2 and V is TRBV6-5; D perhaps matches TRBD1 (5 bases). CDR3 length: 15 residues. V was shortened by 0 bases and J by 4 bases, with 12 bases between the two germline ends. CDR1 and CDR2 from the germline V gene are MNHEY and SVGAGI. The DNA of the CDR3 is TGTGCCAGCAGTTACTCGAGACGGGGGGTCTATGGCTACACCTTC. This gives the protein CASSYSRRGVYGYTF.

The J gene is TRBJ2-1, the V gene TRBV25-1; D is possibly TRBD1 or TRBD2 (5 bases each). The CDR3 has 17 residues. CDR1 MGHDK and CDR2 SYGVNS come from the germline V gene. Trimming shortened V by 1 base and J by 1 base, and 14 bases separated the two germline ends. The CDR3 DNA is TGTGCCAGCAGTGAATTTGGAGGCGAGGGGTCCTACAATGAGCAGTTCTTC. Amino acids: CASSEFGGEGSYNEQFF.

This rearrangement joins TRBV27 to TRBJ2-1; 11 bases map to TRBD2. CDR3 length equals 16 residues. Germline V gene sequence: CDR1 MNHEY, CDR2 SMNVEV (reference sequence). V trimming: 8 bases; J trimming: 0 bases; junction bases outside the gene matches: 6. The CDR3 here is CASSRTSGGSYNEQFF. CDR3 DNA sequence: TGTGCCAGCTCCCGTACTAGCGGGGGCTCCTACAATGAGCAGTTCTTC.

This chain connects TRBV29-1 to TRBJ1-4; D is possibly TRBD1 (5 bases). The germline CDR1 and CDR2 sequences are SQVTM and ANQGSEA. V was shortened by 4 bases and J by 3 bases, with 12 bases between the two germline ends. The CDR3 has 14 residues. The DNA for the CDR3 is TGCAGCGTTGTGTCGGGGGGGGCTAATGAAAAACTGTTTTTT. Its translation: CSVVSGGANEKLFF.

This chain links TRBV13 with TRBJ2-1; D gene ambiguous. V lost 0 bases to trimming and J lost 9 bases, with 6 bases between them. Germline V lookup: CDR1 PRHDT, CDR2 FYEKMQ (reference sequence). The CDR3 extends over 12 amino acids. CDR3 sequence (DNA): TGTGCCAGCAGCTTAGGCCTAGTTGAGCAGTTCTTC. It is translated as CASSLGLVEQFF. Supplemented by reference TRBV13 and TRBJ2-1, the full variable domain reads AAGVIQSPRHLIKEKRETATLKCYPIPRHDTVYWYQQGPGQDPQFLISFYEKMQSDKGSIPDRFSAQQFSDYHSELNMSSLELGDSALYFCASSLGLVEQFFGPGTRLTVL.

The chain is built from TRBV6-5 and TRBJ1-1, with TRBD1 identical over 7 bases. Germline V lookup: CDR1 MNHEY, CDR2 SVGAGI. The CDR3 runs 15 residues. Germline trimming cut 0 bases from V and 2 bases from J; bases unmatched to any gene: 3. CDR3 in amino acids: CASSYSRDSNTEAFF. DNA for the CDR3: TGTGCCAGCAGTTACTCCCGGGACAGCAACACTGAAGCTTTCTTT.

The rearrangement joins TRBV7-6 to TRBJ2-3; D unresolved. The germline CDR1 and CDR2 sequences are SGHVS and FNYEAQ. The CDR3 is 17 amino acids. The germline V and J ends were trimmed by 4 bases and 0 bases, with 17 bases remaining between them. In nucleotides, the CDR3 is TGTGCCAGCAGCTACCGCCCCCGACTGGCGAGCACAGATACGCAGTATTTT. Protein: CASSYRPRLASTDTQYF.

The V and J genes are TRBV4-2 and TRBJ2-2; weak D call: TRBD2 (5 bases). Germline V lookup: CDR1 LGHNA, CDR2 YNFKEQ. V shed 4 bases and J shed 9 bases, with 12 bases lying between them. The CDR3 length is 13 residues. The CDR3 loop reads CASSPPLARELFF. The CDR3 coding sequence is TGTGCCAGCAGCCCACCCCTAGCACGGGAGCTGTTTTTT.

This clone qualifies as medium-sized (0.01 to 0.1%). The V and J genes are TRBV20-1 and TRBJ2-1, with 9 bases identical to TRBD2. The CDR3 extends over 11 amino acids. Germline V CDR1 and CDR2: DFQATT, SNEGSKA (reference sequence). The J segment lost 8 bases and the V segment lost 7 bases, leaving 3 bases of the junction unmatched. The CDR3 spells CSVERGDEQFF. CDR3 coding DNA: TGCAGTGTTGAGCGGGGGGATGAGCAGTTCTTC.

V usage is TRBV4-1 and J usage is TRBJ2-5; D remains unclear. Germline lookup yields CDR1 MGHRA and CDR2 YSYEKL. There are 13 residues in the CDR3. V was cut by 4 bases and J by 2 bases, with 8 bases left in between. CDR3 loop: CASSPDWQETQYF. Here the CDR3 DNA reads TGCGCCAGCAGCCCCGACTGGCAAGAGACCCAGTACTTC.

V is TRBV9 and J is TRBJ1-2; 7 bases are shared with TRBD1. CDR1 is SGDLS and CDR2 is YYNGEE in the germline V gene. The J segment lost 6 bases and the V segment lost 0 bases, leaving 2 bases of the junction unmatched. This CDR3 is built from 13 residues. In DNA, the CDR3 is TGTGCCAGCAGCGTAGGACAGGGTAATGGCTACACCTTC. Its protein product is CASSVGQGNGYTF. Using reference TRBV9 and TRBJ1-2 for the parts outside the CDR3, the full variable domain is DSGVTQTPKHLITATGQRVTLRCSPRSGDLSVYWYQQSLDQGLQFLIQYYNGEERAKGNILERFSAQQFPDLHSELNLSSLELGDSALYFCASSVGQGNGYTFGSGTRLTVV.

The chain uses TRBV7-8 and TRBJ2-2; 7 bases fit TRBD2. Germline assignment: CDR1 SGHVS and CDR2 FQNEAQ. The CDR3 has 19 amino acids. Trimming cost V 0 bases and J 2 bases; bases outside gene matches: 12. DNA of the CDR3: TGTGCCAGCAGCTTAGCGCTCGACCAGCGGGGCGGCAACACCGGGGAGCTGTTTTTT. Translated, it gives CASSLALDQRGGNTGELFF.

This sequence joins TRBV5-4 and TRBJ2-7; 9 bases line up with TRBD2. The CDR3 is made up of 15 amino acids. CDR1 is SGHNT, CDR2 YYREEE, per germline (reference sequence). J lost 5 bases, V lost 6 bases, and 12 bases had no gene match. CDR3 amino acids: CASNELGGRAHEQYF. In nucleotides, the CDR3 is TGTGCCAGCAACGAGCTGGGCGGGAGGGCCCACGAGCAGTACTTC.

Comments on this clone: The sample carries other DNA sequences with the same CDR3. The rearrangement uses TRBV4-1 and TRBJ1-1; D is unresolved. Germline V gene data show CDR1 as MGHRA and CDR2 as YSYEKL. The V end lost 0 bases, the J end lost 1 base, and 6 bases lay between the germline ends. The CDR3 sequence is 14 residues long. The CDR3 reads CASSQEDGNTEAFF. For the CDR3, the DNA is TGCGCCAGCAGCCAAGAGGATGGGAACACTGAAGCTTTCTTT.

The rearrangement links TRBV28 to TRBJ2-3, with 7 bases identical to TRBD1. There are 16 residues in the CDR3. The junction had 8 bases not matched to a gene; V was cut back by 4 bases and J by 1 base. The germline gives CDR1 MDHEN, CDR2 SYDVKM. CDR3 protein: CASSYPTGLGTDTQYF. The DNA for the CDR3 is TGTGCCAGCAGTTACCCGACAGGGCTGGGCACAGATACGCAGTATTTT.

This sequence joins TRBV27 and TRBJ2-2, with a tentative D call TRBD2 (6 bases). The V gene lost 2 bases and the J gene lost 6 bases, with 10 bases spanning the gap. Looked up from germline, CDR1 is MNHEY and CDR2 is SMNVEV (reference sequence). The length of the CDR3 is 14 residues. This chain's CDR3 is CASSLHSGAGELFF. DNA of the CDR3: TGTGCCAGCAGTTTACATAGCGGCGCCGGGGAGCTGTTTTTT.

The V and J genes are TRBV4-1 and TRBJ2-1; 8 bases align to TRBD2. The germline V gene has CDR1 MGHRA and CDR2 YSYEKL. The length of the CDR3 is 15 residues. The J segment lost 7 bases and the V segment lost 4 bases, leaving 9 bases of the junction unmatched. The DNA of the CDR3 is TGCGCCAGCAGCCCCGGAGCGGGAGTGGGAAATGAGCAGTTCTTC. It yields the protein CASSPGAGVGNEQFF.

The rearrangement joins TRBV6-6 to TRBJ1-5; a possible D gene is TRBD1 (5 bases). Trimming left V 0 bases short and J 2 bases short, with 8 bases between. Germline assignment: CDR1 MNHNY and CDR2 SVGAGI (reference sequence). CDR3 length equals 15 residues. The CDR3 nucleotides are TGTGCCAGCAGTTACTCAGGGGCAGGCAATCAGCCCCAGCATTTT. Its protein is CASSYSGAGNQPQHF.

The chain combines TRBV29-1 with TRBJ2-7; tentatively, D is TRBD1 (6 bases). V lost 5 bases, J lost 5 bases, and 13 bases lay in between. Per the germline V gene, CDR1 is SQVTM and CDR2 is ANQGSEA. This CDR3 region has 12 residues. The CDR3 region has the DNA TGCAGCGTTTGGACACAGGGAAACGAGCAGTACTTC. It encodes CSVWTQGNEQYF.

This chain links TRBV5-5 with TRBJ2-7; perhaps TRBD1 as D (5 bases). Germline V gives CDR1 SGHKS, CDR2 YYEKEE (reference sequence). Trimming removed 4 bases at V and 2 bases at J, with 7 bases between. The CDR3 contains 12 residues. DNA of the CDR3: TGTGCCAGCAGCCGGACAACCTACGAGCAGTACTTC. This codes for CASSRTTYEQYF.

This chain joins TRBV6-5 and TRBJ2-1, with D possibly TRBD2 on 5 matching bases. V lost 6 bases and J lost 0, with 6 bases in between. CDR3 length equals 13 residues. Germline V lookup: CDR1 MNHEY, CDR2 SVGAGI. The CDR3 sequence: CASREASYNEQFF. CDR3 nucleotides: TGTGCCAGCAGGGAGGCCTCCTACAATGAGCAGTTCTTC.

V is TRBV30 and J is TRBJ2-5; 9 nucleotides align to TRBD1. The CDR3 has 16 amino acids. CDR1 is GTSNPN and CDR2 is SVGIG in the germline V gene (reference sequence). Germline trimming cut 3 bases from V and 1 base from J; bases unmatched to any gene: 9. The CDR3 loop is CAWRGKTGGLQETQYF. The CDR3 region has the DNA TGTGCCTGGAGAGGAAAGACAGGGGGGCTCCAAGAGACCCAGTACTTC.

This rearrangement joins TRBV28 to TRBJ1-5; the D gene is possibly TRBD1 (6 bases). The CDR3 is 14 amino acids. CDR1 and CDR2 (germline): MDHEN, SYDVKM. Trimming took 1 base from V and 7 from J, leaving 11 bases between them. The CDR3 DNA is TGTGCCAGCAGTTTATCAGGGGATGCACAGCCCCAGCATTTT. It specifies CASSLSGDAQPQHF.

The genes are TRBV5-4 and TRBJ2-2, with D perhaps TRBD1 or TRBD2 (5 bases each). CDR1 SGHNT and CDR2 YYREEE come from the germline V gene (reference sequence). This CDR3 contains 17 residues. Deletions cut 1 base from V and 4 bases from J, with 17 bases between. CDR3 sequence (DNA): TGTGCCAGCAGCTTGTCGGCAGGGACCGCGGGCACCGGGGAGCTGTTTTTT. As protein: CASSLSAGTAGTGELFF.

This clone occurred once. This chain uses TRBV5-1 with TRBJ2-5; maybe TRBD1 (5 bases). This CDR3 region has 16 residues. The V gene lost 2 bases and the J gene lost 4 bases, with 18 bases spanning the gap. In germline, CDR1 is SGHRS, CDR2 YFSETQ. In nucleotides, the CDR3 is TGCGCCAGCAGCTTTGGGAACAGGCGAATGGGAGAGACCCAGTACTTC. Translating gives CASSFGNRRMGETQYF.

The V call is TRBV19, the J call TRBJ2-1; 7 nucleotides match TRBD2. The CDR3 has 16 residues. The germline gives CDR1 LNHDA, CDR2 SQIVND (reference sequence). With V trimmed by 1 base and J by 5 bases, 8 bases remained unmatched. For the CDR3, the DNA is TGTGCCAGTAGTATAGGACCGCGGGAGTTCAACAATGAGCAGTTCTTC. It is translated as CASSIGPREFNNEQFF.

The CDR3, as DNA: TGCAGCGTTAACACCGGGAGCTCCTACGAGCAGTACTTC. Protein: CSVNTGSSYEQYF. This chain uses TRBV29-1 with TRBJ2-7, with a tentative D call TRBD2 (6 bases). Germline-derived CDR1 and CDR2 are SQVTM and ANQGSEA. V lost 5 bases and J 0 bases, leaving 11 bases between the germline ends. The CDR3 consists of 13 residues.

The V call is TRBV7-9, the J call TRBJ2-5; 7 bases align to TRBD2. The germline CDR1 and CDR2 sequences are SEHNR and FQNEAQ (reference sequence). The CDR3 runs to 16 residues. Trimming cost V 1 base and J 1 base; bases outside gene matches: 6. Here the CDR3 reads CASSLDLRGSQETQYF. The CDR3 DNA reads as TGTGCCAGCAGCTTAGATTTGCGGGGGAGCCAAGAGACCCAGTACTTC.

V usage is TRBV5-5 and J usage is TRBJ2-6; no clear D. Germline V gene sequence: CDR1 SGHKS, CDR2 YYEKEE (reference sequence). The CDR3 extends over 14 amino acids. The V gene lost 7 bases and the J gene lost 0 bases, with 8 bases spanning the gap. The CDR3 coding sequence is TGTGCCAGCCTCTCCGACTCTGGGGCCAACGTCCTGACTTTC. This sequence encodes CASLSDSGANVLTF.

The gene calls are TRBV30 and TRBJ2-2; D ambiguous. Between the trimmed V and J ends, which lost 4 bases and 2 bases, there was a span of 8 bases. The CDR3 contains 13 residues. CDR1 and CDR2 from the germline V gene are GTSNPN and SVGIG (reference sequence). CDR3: CAWTGPNTGELFF. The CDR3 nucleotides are TGTGCCTGGACAGGACCTAACACCGGGGAGCTGTTTTTT. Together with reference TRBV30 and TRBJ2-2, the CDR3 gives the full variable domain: SQTIHQWPATLVQPVGSPLSLECTVEGTSNPNLYWYRQAAGRGLQLLFYSVGIGQISSEVPQNLSASRPQDRQFILSSKKLLLSDSGFYLCAWTGPNTGELFFGEGSRLTVL.

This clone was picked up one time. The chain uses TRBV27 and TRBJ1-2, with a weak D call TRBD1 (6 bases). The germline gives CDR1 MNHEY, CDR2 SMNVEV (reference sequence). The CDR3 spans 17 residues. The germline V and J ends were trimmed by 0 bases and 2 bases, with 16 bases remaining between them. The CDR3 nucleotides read TGTGCCAGCAGTTTATCGTGGGGGCGGAACCACAACTATGGCTACACCTTC. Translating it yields CASSLSWGRNHNYGYTF.